These T cell receptor beta chains were read from a single sample in a study of T cell clones after liver transplantation. TCRdb's copy holds only in-frame clones and misses some; the assay was immunoSEQ multiplex PCR. In the table there are around 78,000 clones, less than 90% of which are singletons. Sequenced material: CD4+ T cells from blood, taken at the 22-month timepoint. The receptors here all came from a human patient who received a liver transplant. Some T cells may possibly be graft donor cells. Both conserved end residues are part of each CDR3. The D gene is left open where the match is weak.

V,D,J,CDR3
TRBV30,.,TRBJ2-3,CAWTPGEGTDTQYF
TRBV4-1,.,TRBJ1-3,CASSQDGWGTGNTIYF
TRBV5-1,TRBD1,TRBJ1-5,CASSAQGARNQPQHF
TRBV10-3,TRBD2,TRBJ2-3,CAISQLVWLAGPDTQYF
TRBV7-3,.,TRBJ2-1,CASSLSGGNPTNEQFF
TRBV5-5,.,TRBJ2-2,CASSGKVNTGELFF
TRBV10-3,.,TRBJ2-3,CAISAKGGSTDTQYF
TRBV7-3,TRBD1,TRBJ2-6,CASSAGGPGANVLTF
TRBV28,.,TRBJ2-4,CASSLAALAKNIQYF
TRBV18,TRBD1,TRBJ2-4,CASSRQGENIQYF
TRBV9,.,TRBJ1-2,CASSEGLYNYGYTF
TRBV5-4,TRBD1,TRBJ2-7,CASSSARDRGESDF
TRBV19,TRBD1,TRBJ2-7,CASSQLGQGTYEQYF
TRBV10-3,.,TRBJ2-3,CAISEAGQDTQYF
TRBV19,TRBD1,TRBJ1-4,CASSTRQGAPEKLFF
TRBV9,.,TRBJ2-3,CASSTWGLEDTQYF
TRBV14,.,TRBJ2-3,CASSQDWRASDTQYF
TRBV6-1,TRBD2,TRBJ2-3,CASSGGRTSGGPDTQYF
TRBV6-5,.,TRBJ1-4,CASSNRVRGEKLFF
TRBV6-5,TRBD1,TRBJ1-1,CASGRGGTEAFF
TRBV4-3,TRBD2,TRBJ2-1,CASSQISSGGMRNEQFF
TRBV4-3,.,TRBJ1-1,CASSQAIGTEAFF
TRBV2,.,TRBJ2-2,CASSATGTGELFF